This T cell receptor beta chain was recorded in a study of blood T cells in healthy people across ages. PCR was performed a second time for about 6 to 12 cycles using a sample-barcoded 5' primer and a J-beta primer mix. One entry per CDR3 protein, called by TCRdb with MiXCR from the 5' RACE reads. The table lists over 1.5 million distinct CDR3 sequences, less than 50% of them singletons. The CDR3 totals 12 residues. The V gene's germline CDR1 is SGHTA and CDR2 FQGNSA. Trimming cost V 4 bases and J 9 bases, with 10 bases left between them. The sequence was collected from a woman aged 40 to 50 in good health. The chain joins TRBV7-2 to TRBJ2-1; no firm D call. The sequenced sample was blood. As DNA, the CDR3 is TGTGCCAGCAGCTATGTAGTTGGTGAGCAGTTCTTC. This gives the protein CASSYVVGEQFF.